This TCR beta chain was captured by sequencing in a study of CD8+ T cells in alopecia areata. This clone was seen a handful of times. What it binds is unknown. Extraction of RNA preceded its reverse transcription into cDNA, which served as the sequencing template. Only in-frame clones appear in the TCRdb table, and some are missing; sequencing was by immunoSEQ multiplex PCR. The sample yields roughly 120,000 clones, approximately 38% seen once. CDR1 is SGHRS, CDR2 YFSETQ, per germline. The CDR3 sequence is 14 residues long. Trimming shortened V by 3 bases and J by 8 bases, and 15 bases separated the two germline ends. Broader study findings: Lesional scalp displayed greater clonality than normal scalp, most notably in alopecia totalis/universalis.

Sorting of CD4+ and CD8+ T cells was performed on PBMCs. This chain uses TRBV5-1 with TRBJ2-1; D is tentatively TRBD1 or TRBD2 (5 bases each). The sequence was obtained from a human donor with alopecia areata. The sequencing sample was made of CD4+ T cells sorted from blood. CDR3: CASSSRDGADEQFF. Here the CDR3 DNA reads TGCGCCAGCAGCTCCCGGGACGGGGCCGATGAGCAGTTCTTC.